Listed below are T cell receptor beta chains from one sample, sequenced in a study of blood T cell repertoires in COVID-19. Sequencing used immunoSEQ multiplex PCR; TCRdb keeps in-frame clones, though not all of them. This sample yields 75,000 to 95,000 clones, of which roughly 80% are seen a single time; 18% belongs to the top ten. The sample taken for sequencing was peripheral blood. These TCRs come from a man older than 75 with active or convalescent COVID-19. Each CDR3 is given with its conserved first and last residue. The D gene is left open where the match is weak. Part of the rows lack a size; the others show once, few, many or a class for expanded clones.

NA | 16 | TRBJ2-1 | TRBD2 | TRBV3-1/TRBV3-2 | CASSLTGGGIRNEQFF | TGTGCCAGCAGCCTTACCGGGGGGGGGATACGCAATGAGCAGTTCTTC
NA | 14 | TRBJ2-2 | TRBD1 | TRBV5-1 | CASSFLQGTGELFF | TGCGCCAGCAGCTTCCTACAGGGGACCGGGGAGCTGTTTTTT
few | 16 | TRBJ1-5 | NA | TRBV27 | CASSPRYRDSNQPQHF | TGTGCCAGCAGTCCGAGGTACAGGGATAGCAATCAGCCCCAGCATTTT
once | 15 | TRBJ2-3 | NA | TRBV5-1 | CASSLAQGEVDTQYF | TGCGCCAGCAGCTTGGCACAGGGTGAGGTGGATACGCAGTATTTT
NA | 15 | TRBJ2-1 | NA | TRBV5-1 | CASSKDSSSYNEQFF | TGCGCCAGCAGCAAGGACAGCAGCTCCTACAATGAGCAGTTCTTC
NA | 14 | TRBJ2-5 | NA | TRBV10-3 | CAISQGGVGETQYF | TGTGCCATCAGTCAGGGGGGAGTGGGAGAGACCCAGTACTTC
many | 15 | TRBJ2-3 | NA | TRBV7-9 | CASSPRTIESDTQYF | TGTGCCAGCAGCCCCCGGACTATCGAATCAGATACGCAGTATTTT
NA | 18 | TRBJ1-6 | TRBD1 | TRBV15 | CATSRPPTGTGVNSPLHF | TGTGCCACCAGCAGACCACCAACCGGGACAGGGGTGAATTCACCCCTCCACTTT
once | 14 | TRBJ2-5 | TRBD1 | TRBV12-5 | CASGPGTGGETQYF | TGTGCTAGTGGCCCCGGGACAGGCGGAGAGACCCAGTACTTC
few | 17 | TRBJ2-2 | NA | TRBV18 | CASSPRTPQTNTGELFF | TGTGCCAGCTCACCACGGACACCCCAGACGAACACCGGGGAGCTGTTTTTT
NA | 15 | TRBJ2-1 | TRBD2 | TRBV2 | CASMRTSGGSHEQFF | TGTGCCAGCATGAGAACTAGCGGGGGGTCCCATGAGCAGTTCTTC
NA | 14 | TRBJ2-1 | TRBD2 | TRBV28 | CASQTSGSYNEQFF | TGTGCCAGCCAGACTAGCGGCTCCTACAATGAGCAGTTCTTC
NA | 14 | TRBJ2-5 | NA | TRBV5-1 | CASSLIGGQETQYF | TGCGCCAGCAGCTTGATCGGGGGCCAAGAGACCCAGTACTTC
NA | 15 | TRBJ2-5 | TRBD1 | TRBV18 | CASSPRGQLQETQYF | TGTGCCAGCTCACCACGGGGACAGCTTCAAGAGACCCAGTACTTC
NA | 12 | TRBJ2-3 | NA | TRBV10-1 | CASSEYGDTQYF | TGCGCCAGCAGTGAGTACGGAGATACGCAGTATTTT
NA | 14 | TRBJ1-6 | NA | TRBV28 | CAIPGGGPDSPLHF | TGTGCCATCCCCGGGGGGGGTCCGGATTCACCCCTCCACTTT
NA | 15 | TRBJ1-1 | TRBD1 | TRBV28 | CASSLAGTENTEAFF | TGTGCCAGCAGTTTAGCCGGGACAGAGAACACTGAAGCTTTCTTT
NA | 16 | TRBJ2-2 | NA | TRBV24-1 | CATSRRRVLATGELFF | TGTGCCACCAGTCGTCGCAGGGTTCTGGCCACCGGGGAGCTGTTTTTT
once | 19 | TRBJ1-4 | TRBD1 | TRBV7-9 | CASQDWDRGLGATNEKLFF | TGTGCCAGCCAGGACTGGGACAGGGGGCTCGGGGCAACTAATGAAAAACTGTTTTTT
NA | 15 | TRBJ1-4 | NA | TRBV9 | CASSRLQGTNEKLFF | TGTGCCAGCAGCCGGTTACAGGGTACTAATGAAAAACTGTTTTTT
once | 16 | TRBJ1-6 | NA | TRBV10-3 | CAISTLPPGYNSPLHF | TGTGCCATCAGCACTCTTCCGCCGGGGTATAATTCACCCCTCCACTTT
NA | 18 | TRBJ2-3 | TRBD2 | TRBV5-5 | CASSLNRGLAGGTDTQYF | TGTGCCAGCAGCTTGAATCGAGGTTTAGCGGGAGGCACAGATACGCAGTATTTT
NA | 15 | TRBJ1-5 | TRBD1 | TRBV10-1 | CASPTGGRLNQPQHF | TGCGCCAGCCCGACAGGGGGCCGTCTCAATCAGCCCCAGCATTTT
once | 14 | TRBJ1-1 | NA | TRBV3-1/TRBV3-2 | CASSQESGSTEAFF | TGTGCCAGCAGCCAAGAATCTGGTAGCACTGAAGCTTTCTTT
once | 14 | TRBJ2-1 | NA | TRBV20-1 | CSASLGGFENEQFF | TGCAGTGCTAGTCTGGGGGGTTTTGAAAATGAGCAGTTCTTC
NA | 16 | TRBJ2-5 | TRBD2 | TRBV3-1/TRBV3-2 | CASSRYRLAGGETQYF | TGTGCCAGCAGCCGCTATAGACTAGCGGGGGGAGAGACCCAGTACTTC
few | 15 | TRBJ2-5 | TRBD1 | TRBV28 | CASSSNRDRKETQYF | TGTGCCAGCAGTTCCAACCGGGACAGAAAAGAGACCCAGTACTTC
NA | 13 | TRBJ1-2 | NA | TRBV5-5 | CASSLGGTYGYTF | TGTGCCAGCAGCTTGGGAGGCACCTATGGCTACACCTTC
NA | 16 | TRBJ2-3 | TRBD2 | TRBV5-6 | CASSFRFGGVPDTQYF | TGTGCCAGCAGCTTCAGGTTTGGGGGGGTTCCAGATACGCAGTATTTT
few | 16 | TRBJ1-2 | NA | TRBV19 | CASSIQYRTDPRGYTF | TGTGCCAGTAGTATACAATACCGGACAGATCCTAGAGGCTACACCTTC
NA | 15 | TRBJ2-3 | TRBD2 | TRBV5-4 | CASSFGGSSTDTQYF | TGTGCCAGCAGCTTCGGCGGGAGTAGCACAGATACGCAGTATTTT
NA | 13 | TRBJ1-1 | NA | TRBV7-2 | CASSPRRGTEAFF | TGTGCCAGCAGCCCTCGGCGGGGAACTGAAGCTTTCTTT
NA | 17 | TRBJ2-2 | TRBD1 | TRBV24-1 | CATSDSLGTGITGELFF | TGTGCCACCAGTGATTCCCTCGGGACAGGAATAACCGGGGAGCTGTTTTTT
NA | 12 | TRBJ1-1 | NA | TRBV11-2 | CASSFLSTEAFF | TGTGCCAGCAGCTTCTTGAGCACTGAAGCTTTCTTT